The rows below give T cell receptor beta chains drawn from one sample of a study of blood T cell repertoires in COVID-19. Libraries were prepared by immunoSEQ multiplex PCR; TCRdb keeps only in-frame clonotypes and omits some of them. The repertoire holds about 220,000 clones, with almost 85% as singletons. The source material was peripheral blood. These receptors were taken from a woman aged 65 to 85 with COVID-19, enrolled during active disease. CDR3s include the opening cysteine and the closing phenylalanine or tryptophan. Part of the rows lack a size; the others show once, few, many or a class for expanded clones.

>TRBV14|18|.
CASSRIWEGLLSNTEAFF
>TRBV3-1/TRBV3-2|16|.
CASSQGPFGGIQPQHF
>TRBV30|11|once
CAWQGYTEAFF
>TRBV4-3|15|.
CASSQKGQGIRGYTF
>TRBV5-1|17|.
CASSYLGQGPVNTEAFF
>TRBV30|13|.
CAWTGSYYNEQFF
>TRBV5-4|15|.
CASSLDRGQGQPQHF
>TRBV5-1|19|few
CASSLRGRASGSGANVLTF
>TRBV15|14|.
CATSRGSDFYEQYF
>TRBV4-3|13|.
CASSQDRVDTQYF
>TRBV6-6|16|.
CASSYSRDRVGSPLHF
>TRBV12-3/TRBV12-4|13|.
CASSSRTGDGYTF
>TRBV12-3/TRBV12-4|13|.
CASSQDRVHGYTF
>TRBV19|13|.
CASSFHTQETQYF
>TRBV10-3|14|.
CAISPMTGNLGYTF
>TRBV7-9|15|.
CASSLADRGQYEQYF
>TRBV7-2|12|.
CASSLVRGGYTF
>TRBV7-2|14|many
CASRGTSGAFQQYF
>TRBV27|16|.
CASSLSVQGESGELFF
>TRBV7-2|14|.
CASSSRGGFYGYTF
>TRBV19|15|.
CASSSGRVGKNIQYF
>TRBV9|17|once
CASSGTDRGWAKNIQYF
>TRBV3-1/TRBV3-2|14|.
CASRQGGSGNEQFF
>TRBV5-1|15|once
CASSLQGGYTGELFF
>TRBV18|15|.
CASSAMVSENTEAFF
>TRBV7-3|16|.
CASSLRPGGARTEAFF
>TRBV25-1|14|.
CASSQSSLQLEAFF
>TRBV9|14|.
CASSERDRLNGYTF
>TRBV7-9|17|.
CASSLATTWGGNSPLHF
>TRBV2|14|.
CASSESPVDQPQHF
>TRBV2|15|.
CASSRTGDRGYGYTF
>TRBV27|15|.
CASSLRGWGNEKLFF
>TRBV9|17|.
CASSPAGTGLAGNTIYF
>TRBV9|16|.
CASSARTVIGADTQYF
>TRBV7-9|17|.
CASSPYLQGLHNSPLHF
>TRBV5-6|16|.
CASSFRGLALHYEQYF
>TRBV30|15|.
CAWSIFRDVGNTIYF
>TRBV13|14|.
CASSGRDRGTEAFF
>TRBV10-2|13|.
CASSVDRNTEAFF
>TRBV6-6|15|once
CASSPTTGAGNTIYF
>TRBV10-1|8|.
CASQGSYF
>TRBV12-3/TRBV12-4|13|.
CASTVTAATEAFF
>TRBV11-3|14|.
CASSLSIGGMRAFF